This entry is about one T cell receptor (beta chain). Antigen unknown. V was shortened by 4 bases and J by 0 bases, with 7 bases between the two germline ends. The CDR3 extends over 13 amino acids. Germline assignment: CDR1 KGHSH and CDR2 LQKENI. This specimen belongs to a study of T cells after yellow fever vaccination. The study, taken as a whole, reports: Weaker overall, the secondary response nonetheless peaked faster (day 5 versus 15).

MiXCR, run by TCRdb on the 5' RACE reads, gives a single entry per CDR3 protein. The profile shows roughly 330,000 distinct CDR3 sequences, approximately 4% of them singletons. The receptor comes from a man between 18 and 29 years old who received the YFV17D yellow fever vaccine. This chain connects TRBV18 to TRBJ2-7, with D unresolved. The starting material was PBMCs, obtained 5 days after the yellow fever booster vaccination. The DNA for the CDR3 is TGTGCCAGCTCACGTATGGACTCCTACGAGCAGTACTTC. Translating it yields CASSRMDSYEQYF.